This T cell receptor (beta chain) is drawn from a study of response to subunit inactivated influenza vaccine. Study-level points and caveats: Each seasonal flu vaccination may recruit only limited new T cells, authors suggested.

This clonotype occurred a few times. What it recognizes is unknown. MiXCR, run by TCRdb on the RT-PCR reads, gives a single entry per CDR3 protein. This sample has hundreds of thousands of distinct CDR3 sequences, with 7.6% found just once. The TCR sequence derives from a man aged 50 to 69 who received an inactivated influenza vaccine. Sequencing used PBMCs from blood, obtained roughly 24 months after vaccination.

The CDR3 loop reads CASSQVLGSGYNEQFF. The CDR3 DNA sequence: TGTGCCAGCAGCCAAGTACTAGGGTCCGGATACAATGAGCAGTTCTTC. J is TRBJ2-1 and V is TRBV3-1; D is possibly TRBD2 (5 bases). Per germline, CDR1 LGHDT and CDR2 YNNKEL (reference sequence). This CDR3 region has 16 residues. V lost 1 base and J lost 4, with 14 bases in between.